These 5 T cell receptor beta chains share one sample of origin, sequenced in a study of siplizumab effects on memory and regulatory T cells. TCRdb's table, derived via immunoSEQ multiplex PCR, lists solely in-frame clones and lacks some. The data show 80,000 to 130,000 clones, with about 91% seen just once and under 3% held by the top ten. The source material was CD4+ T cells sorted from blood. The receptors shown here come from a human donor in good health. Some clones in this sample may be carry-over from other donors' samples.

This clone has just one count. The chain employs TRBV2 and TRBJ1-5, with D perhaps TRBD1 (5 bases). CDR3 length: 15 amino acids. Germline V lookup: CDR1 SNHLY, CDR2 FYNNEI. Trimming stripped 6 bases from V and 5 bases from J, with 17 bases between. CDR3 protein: CASSLGQAPHQPQHF. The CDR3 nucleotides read TGTGCCAGCAGCTTGGGGCAGGCGCCTCATCAGCCCCAGCATTTT.

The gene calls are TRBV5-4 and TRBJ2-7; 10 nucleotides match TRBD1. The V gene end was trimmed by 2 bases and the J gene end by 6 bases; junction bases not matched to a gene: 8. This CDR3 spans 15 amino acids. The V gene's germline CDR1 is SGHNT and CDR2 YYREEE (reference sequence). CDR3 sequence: CASSLESGQGFEQYF. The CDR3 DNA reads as TGTGCCAGCAGCTTAGAATCGGGACAGGGGTTCGAGCAGTACTTC.

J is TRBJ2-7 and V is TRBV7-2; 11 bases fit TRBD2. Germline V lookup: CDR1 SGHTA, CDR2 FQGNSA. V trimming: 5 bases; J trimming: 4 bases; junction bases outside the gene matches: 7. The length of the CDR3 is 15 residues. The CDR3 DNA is TGTGCCAGCAGCCTTACTAGCGGGAGCGGTTACGAGCAGTACTTC. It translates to CASSLTSGSGYEQYF.

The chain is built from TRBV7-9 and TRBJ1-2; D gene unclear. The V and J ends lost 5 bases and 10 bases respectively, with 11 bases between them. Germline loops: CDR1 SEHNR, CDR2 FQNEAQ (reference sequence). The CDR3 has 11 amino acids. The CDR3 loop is CASSPTANYTF. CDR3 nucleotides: TGTGCCAGCAGCCCCACGGCGAACTACACCTTC.

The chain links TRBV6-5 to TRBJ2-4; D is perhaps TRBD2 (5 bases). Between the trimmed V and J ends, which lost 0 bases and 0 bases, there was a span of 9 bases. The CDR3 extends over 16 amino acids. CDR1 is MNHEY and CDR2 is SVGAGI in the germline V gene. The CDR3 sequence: CASSYSGSLAKNIQYF. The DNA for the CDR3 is TGTGCCAGCAGTTACTCGGGGAGTCTAGCCAAAAACATTCAGTACTTC.